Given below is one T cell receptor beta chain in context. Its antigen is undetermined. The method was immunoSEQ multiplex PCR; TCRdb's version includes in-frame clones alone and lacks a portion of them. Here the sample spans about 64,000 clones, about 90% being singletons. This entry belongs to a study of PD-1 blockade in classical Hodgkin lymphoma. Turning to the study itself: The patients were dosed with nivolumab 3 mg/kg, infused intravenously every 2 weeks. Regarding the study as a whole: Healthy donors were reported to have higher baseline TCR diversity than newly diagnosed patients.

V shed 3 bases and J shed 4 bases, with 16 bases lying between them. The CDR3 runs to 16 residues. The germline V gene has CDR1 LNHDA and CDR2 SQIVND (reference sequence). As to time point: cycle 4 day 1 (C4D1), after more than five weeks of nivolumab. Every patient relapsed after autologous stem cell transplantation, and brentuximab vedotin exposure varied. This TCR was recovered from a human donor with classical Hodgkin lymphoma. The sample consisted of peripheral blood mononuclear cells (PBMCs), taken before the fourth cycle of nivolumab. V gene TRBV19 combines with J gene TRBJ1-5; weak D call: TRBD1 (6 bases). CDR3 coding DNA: TGTGCCAGTAGTATTAGTCTGGGGGCGCGGAATCAGCCCCAGCATTTT. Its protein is CASSISLGARNQPQHF.